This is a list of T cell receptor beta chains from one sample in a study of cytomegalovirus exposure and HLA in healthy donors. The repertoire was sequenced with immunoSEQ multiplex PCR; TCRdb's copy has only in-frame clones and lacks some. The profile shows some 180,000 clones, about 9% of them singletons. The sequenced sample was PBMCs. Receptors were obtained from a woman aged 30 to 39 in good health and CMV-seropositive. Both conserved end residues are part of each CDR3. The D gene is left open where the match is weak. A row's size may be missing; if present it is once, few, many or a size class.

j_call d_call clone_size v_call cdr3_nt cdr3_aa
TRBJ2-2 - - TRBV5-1 TGCGCCAGCAGCTTCCAGGGTAACACCGGGGAGCTGTTTTTT CASSFQGNTGELFF
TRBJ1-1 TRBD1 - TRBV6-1 TGTGCCAGCACAACGTCCAGGGGGACTGAAGCTTTCTTT CASTTSRGTEAFF
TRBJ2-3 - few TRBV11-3 TGTGCCAGCAGCCTCGGACAATTGGCAGGCACAGATACGCAGTATTTT CASSLGQLAGTDTQYF
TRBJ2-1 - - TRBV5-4 TGTGCCAGCAGCTTCGAGAGCAATGAGCAGTTCTTC CASSFESNEQFF
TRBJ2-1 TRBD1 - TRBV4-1 TGCGCCAGCAGCCAAGATCGGGGACAGGGTAAGCAGTTCTTC CASSQDRGQGKQFF
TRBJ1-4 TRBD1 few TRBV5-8 TGTGCCAGCAGTCGCCGACAGGGTGGGAATGAAAAACTGTTTTTT CASSRRQGGNEKLFF
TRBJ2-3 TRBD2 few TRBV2 TGTGCCAGCATCGAACTAGCGGGAGGCCGATACACAGATACGCAGTATTTT CASIELAGGRYTDTQYF
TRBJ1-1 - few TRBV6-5 TGTGCCAGCACCCAGGGGTCCAACACTGAAGCTTTCTTT CASTQGSNTEAFF
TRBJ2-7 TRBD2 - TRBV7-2 TGTGCCAGCAGCTTAGCGCTCATGGCTAGCGGGCCCTACGAGCAGTACTTC CASSLALMASGPYEQYF
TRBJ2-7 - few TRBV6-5 TGTGCCAGCAGTTACTCGTTGTTGAACGGGAACTACGAGCAGTACTTC CASSYSLLNGNYEQYF
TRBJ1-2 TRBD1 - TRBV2 TGTGCCAGCAGTTCCAAACGTGGACAGGGAATAGGGGGCTACACCTTC CASSSKRGQGIGGYTF
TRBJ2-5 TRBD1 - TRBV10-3 TGTGCCATCGGGGGACAGGTCCAAGAGACCCAGTACTTC CAIGGQVQETQYF
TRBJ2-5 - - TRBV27 TGTGCCAGCAGTTCGCGACGGGACACCACAGCAGGGGAGACCCAGTACTTC CASSSRRDTTAGETQYF
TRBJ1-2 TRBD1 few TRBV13 TGTGCCAGCAGCCCTGGGACAGGGTCGCCTGGCTACACCTTC CASSPGTGSPGYTF
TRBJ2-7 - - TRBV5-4 TGTGCCAGCAGCTTGCAATCGGGGAGCTCCTACGAGCAGTACTTC CASSLQSGSSYEQYF
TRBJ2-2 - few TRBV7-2 TGTGCCAGCAGCCGGCAGGGGAGGAACACCGGGGAGCTGTTTTTT CASSRQGRNTGELFF
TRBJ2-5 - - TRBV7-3 TGTGCCAGCAGCTTAACAGGGGCCTCAGAGACCCAGTACTTC CASSLTGASETQYF
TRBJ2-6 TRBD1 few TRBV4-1 TGCGCCAGCAGCCACGCGACAGGGTGGGCCAACGTCCTGACTTTC CASSHATGWANVLTF
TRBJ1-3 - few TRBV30 TGTGCCTGGGGCGGGAGTGGAAACACCATATATTTT CAWGGSGNTIYF
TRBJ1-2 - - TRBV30 TGTGCCTGGAGTGGCGCTGTCCTATATGGCTACACCTTC CAWSGAVLYGYTF
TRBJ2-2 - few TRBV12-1 TGTGCCAGCAGCTTCGGGACAACGAACACCGGGGAGCTGTTTTTT CASSFGTTNTGELFF
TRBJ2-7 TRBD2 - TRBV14 TGTGCCAGCAGCCCAAGTACCACCTTTAGCGGGAGTTCGTACGAGCAGTACTTC CASSPSTTFSGSSYEQYF
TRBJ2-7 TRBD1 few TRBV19 TGTGCCAGTACCTCTACAGGGGTTTCCTACGAGCAGTACTTC CASTSTGVSYEQYF
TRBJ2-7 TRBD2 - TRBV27 TGTGCCAGCCGGACTAGCGGGAGGGGGGAGCAGTACTTC CASRTSGRGEQYF
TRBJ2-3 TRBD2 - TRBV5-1 TGCGCCACCTCGACTAGCGGGAGGGCAGATACGCAGTATTTT CATSTSGRADTQYF
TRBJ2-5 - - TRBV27 TGTGCCAGCAGTTTATTTATTCCTCTGGGCAACCAAGAGACCCAGTACTTC CASSLFIPLGNQETQYF
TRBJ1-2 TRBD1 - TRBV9 TGTGCCAGCGGATCTTCGGGACAGTTCTATGGCTACACCTTC CASGSSGQFYGYTF
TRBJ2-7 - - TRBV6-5 TGTGCCAGCAGTTACTCCGGGATAGCTTGGGGCTACGAGCAGTACTTC CASSYSGIAWGYEQYF
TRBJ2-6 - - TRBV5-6 TGTGCCAGCACCCTAGGGGGATGGGCTGGGGCCAACGTCCTGACTTTC CASTLGGWAGANVLTF
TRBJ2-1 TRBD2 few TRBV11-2 TGTGCCAGCAGCTCGCCCCGGGGAGGGCTGTACAATGAGCAGTTCTTC CASSSPRGGLYNEQFF
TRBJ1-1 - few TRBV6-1 TGTGCCAGCAGTGAGCGGGGGCGCGACACTGAAGCTTTCTTT CASSERGRDTEAFF
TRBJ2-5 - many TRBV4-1 TGCGCCAGCAGCCAATCAGGGGAGACCCAGTACTTC CASSQSGETQYF
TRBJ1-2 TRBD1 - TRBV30 TGTGCCTGGACCCCTAGGGACAGGCAAAACTATGGCTACACCTTC CAWTPRDRQNYGYTF
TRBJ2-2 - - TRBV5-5 TGTGCCAGCAGCTTGGACGGGAGCACCGGGGAGCTGTTTTTT CASSLDGSTGELFF
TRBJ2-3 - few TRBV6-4 TGTGCCAGCAGTGTGATGGGAGGAAGCACAGATACGCAGTATTTT CASSVMGGSTDTQYF